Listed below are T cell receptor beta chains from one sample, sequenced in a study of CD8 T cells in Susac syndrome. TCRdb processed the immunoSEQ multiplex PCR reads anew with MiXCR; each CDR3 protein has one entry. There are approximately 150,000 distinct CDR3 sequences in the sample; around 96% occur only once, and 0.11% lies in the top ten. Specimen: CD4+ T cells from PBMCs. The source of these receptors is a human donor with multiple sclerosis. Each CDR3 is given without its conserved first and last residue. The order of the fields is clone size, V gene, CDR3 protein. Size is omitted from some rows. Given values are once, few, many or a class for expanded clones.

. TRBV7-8 ASSRGLAGYYEQY
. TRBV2 ASSERSEAF
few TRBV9 ASSVGQETQY
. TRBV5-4 ASTPRTSALHEQF
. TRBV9 ASSPGFRRATEAF
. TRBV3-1 ASSQVTGYSGANVLT
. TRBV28 ASRPQEMSAQY
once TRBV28 ASSFGRGTDTQY
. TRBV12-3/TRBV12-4 ASSLTGGVYAYEQY
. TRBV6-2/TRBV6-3 ASSSSGHRAWGSNEQF
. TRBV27 ASSPQGQGGGYT
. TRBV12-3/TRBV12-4 ASSSTGGGIGNQPQH
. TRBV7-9 ASSLGLAGGLARTDTQY
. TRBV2 ASSAGGMTDTQY
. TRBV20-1 SAPPPGLAGLSSSYNEQF
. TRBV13 ASSLAAGVAYNEQF
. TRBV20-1 SARLRGQGVGEQY
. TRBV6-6 ASSYRSEGTDTQY
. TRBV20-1 SAPLSGRAADTQY
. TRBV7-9 ASSLYGLAGDRKNIQY
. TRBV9 ASSVGPGLGQPQH
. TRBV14 ASSQDMGPTDTQY
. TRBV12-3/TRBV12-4 ASSFEVGAGANVLT
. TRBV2 ASGLGGSSDTQY
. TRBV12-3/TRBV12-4 ASGLRGAAYNEQF
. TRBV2 ASSDVGLAGAEQF
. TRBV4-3 ASSQMGRGEQF
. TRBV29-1 SVRDGIYEQY
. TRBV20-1 SADRAKNIQY
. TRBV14 ASSQAPSWTPSSYEQY
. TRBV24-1 ATSDRTGERGYT
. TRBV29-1 SVEHSFGTEAF
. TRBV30 AWGDSLNSGNTIY
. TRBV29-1 SVGIRDQPYNEQF
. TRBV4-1 ASSQDRGKSSSYNEQF
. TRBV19 ASSPASVGQGSTDTQY
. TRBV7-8 ASSPRPGARNNEQF
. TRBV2 ASSRDERYTGELF
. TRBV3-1 ASSRRTGPGSSPLH
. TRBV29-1 SVQEETQY
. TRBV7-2 ASGERLSNQPQH
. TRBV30 AWRRPGQGNLGYT
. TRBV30 AWSVRDRGMGSNQPQH
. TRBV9 ASSAGRGYINTIY
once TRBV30 AYMRDSYNEQF
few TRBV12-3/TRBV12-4 ASSPSGANVLT
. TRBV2 ASSRSPGHPLDTQY
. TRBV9 ASNGQGASYEQY
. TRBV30 AWSHSYTSGGHNEQF
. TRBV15 ATSRVRIAATGELF
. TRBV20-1 SALIAADTQY
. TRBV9 ASSVAGSNTGELF
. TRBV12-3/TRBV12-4 ASSPAGAWDEKLF